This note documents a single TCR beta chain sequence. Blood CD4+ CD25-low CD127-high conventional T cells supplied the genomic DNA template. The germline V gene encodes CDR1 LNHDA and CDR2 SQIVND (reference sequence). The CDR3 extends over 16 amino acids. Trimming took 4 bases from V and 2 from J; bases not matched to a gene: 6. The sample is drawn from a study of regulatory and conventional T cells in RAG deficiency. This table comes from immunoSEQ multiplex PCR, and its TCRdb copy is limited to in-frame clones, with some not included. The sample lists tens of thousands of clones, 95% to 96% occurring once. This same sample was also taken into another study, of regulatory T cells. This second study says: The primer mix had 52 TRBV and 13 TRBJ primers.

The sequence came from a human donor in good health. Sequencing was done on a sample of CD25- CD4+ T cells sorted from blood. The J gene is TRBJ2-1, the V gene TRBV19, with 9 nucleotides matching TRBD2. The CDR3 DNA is TGTGCCAGTAGTAAGCGCGGGGGGGAGGCCTACAATGAGCAGTTCTTC. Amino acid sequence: CASSKRGGEAYNEQFF.